Listed below are T cell receptor beta chains from one sample, sequenced in a study of blood T cell repertoires in COVID-19. Only in-frame clones appear in the TCRdb table, and some are missing; sequencing was by immunoSEQ multiplex PCR. The repertoire holds hundreds of thousands of clones, with approximately 92% as singletons. The sequencing sample was made of PBMCs or T cells enriched from blood (not recorded which). The receptors were sampled from a man aged 30-40 years who had recovered from COVID-19. CDR3s include the opening cysteine and the closing phenylalanine or tryptophan. Each record gives: clone size, J gene, V gene, D gene, CDR3 DNA, CDR3 protein. D genes are given only for firm matches. The listing skips clone size in some rows; elsewhere it reads once, few, many or a size class.

- | TRBJ1-1 | TRBV5-4 | - | TGTGCCAGCAGCGACCTCCGGGACACTGAAGCTTTCTTT | CASSDLRDTEAFF
- | TRBJ1-2 | TRBV19 | - | TGTGCCAGTAACCGCAGGGCTAACTATGGCTACACCTTC | CASNRRANYGYTF
- | TRBJ1-4 | TRBV5-4 | - | TGTGCCAGTTCTCCACAGATTAATGAAAAACTGTTTTTT | CASSPQINEKLFF
- | TRBJ1-2 | TRBV27 | - | TGTGCCAGCAGTTTACAGGGTAGTGGCTACACCTTC | CASSLQGSGYTF
once | TRBJ2-7 | TRBV5-6 | TRBD2 | TGTGCCAGCAGCTTGGTGGGGGGGACCTACGAGCAGTACTTC | CASSLVGGTYEQYF
- | TRBJ2-5 | TRBV19 | TRBD2 | TGTGCCAGTAGGGGACTAGCGGGAGGGGAGACCCAGTACTTC | CASRGLAGGETQYF
- | TRBJ2-7 | TRBV28 | TRBD2 | TGTGCCAGCACCCCCCCCGGGACTAGCGGGCCCTGGTCGTTATACGAGCAGTACTTC | CASTPPGTSGPWSLYEQYF
- | TRBJ1-2 | TRBV7-2 | - | TGTGCCAGCAGCTTACAGTGGGACTCTAACTATGGCTACACCTTC | CASSLQWDSNYGYTF
- | TRBJ2-6 | TRBV19 | TRBD1 | TGTGCCAGTGGGGACAGGCGAGACTCTGGGGCCAACGTCCTGACTTTC | CASGDRRDSGANVLTF
- | TRBJ2-7 | TRBV7-2 | TRBD1 | TGTGCCAGCAGCTTAGTACAGGGGGCCTACGAGCAGTACTTC | CASSLVQGAYEQYF
many | TRBJ2-3 | TRBV5-1 | - | TGCGCCAGCAGCCCCCGAGTGGGGCGGGGGCCCACAGATACGCAGTATTTT | CASSPRVGRGPTDTQYF
- | TRBJ1-2 | TRBV7-2 | TRBD1 | TGTGCCAGCAGCCAACTGTACCCCCCAGGGGGCTATGGCTACACCTTC | CASSQLYPPGGYGYTF
- | TRBJ2-1 | TRBV28 | - | TGTGCCAGCAGTTTATACCGGGATGAGCAGTTCTTC | CASSLYRDEQFF
once | TRBJ1-1 | TRBV18 | - | TGTGCCAGCTCGCTGGGGAGGTCGAGTACTGAAGCTTTCTTT | CASSLGRSSTEAFF
few | TRBJ2-1 | TRBV13 | - | TGTGCCAGCAGCTTAGTCCCCCGCAATGAGCAGTTCTTC | CASSLVPRNEQFF
- | TRBJ2-7 | TRBV28 | - | TGTGCCAGCAGTATCCTGCCTAATTACGAGCAGTACTTC | CASSILPNYEQYF
few | TRBJ2-2 | TRBV3-1/TRBV3-2 | - | TGTGCCAGCAGCCAAGTATCCCGGGAGCTGTTTTTT | CASSQVSRELFF
- | TRBJ2-7 | TRBV7-2 | - | TGTGCCAGCAGCTTAGTCTCCCCGTCCTATTACTTC | CASSLVSPSYYF
- | TRBJ2-2 | TRBV6-5 | - | TGTGCCAGCAGTTACTCGGGCGGGGCGAACACCGGGGAGCTGTTTTTT | CASSYSGGANTGELFF
- | TRBJ1-5 | TRBV10-3 | - | TGTGCCATCGGGCAGGGCGTTGGCAATCAGCCCCAGCATTTT | CAIGQGVGNQPQHF
once | TRBJ2-3 | TRBV7-8 | TRBD2 | TGTGCCAGCAGTTTCCTTAGCGGGAGTGCAGATACGCAGTATTTT | CASSFLSGSADTQYF
- | TRBJ1-2 | TRBV9 | - | TGTGCCAGCAGCGTGCAGGGTTACGGCTACACCTTC | CASSVQGYGYTF
- | TRBJ2-7 | TRBV5-6 | - | TGTGCCAGCAGCCTGGGGCTAGTCAATCTCTACGAGCAGTACTTC | CASSLGLVNLYEQYF
- | TRBJ2-1 | TRBV11-2 | TRBD2 | TGTGCCAGCAGCTTACCGGGACTAGCGGGATACAATGAGCAGTTCTTC | CASSLPGLAGYNEQFF
- | TRBJ2-7 | TRBV10-3 | - | TGTGCCATCAGTGAGCCCCATCGGAGCTCCTACGAGCAGTACTTC | CAISEPHRSSYEQYF
- | TRBJ2-7 | TRBV12-3/TRBV12-4 | TRBD1 | TGTGCCAGCAGTTTAGTAAACAGGGGCGAGCAGTACTTC | CASSLVNRGEQYF
- | TRBJ1-4 | TRBV7-9 | - | TGTGCCAGCAGCAACTCAGGGGTCCTGGAAAAACTGTTTTTT | CASSNSGVLEKLFF
- | TRBJ2-7 | TRBV27 | TRBD1 | TGTGCCAGCAGACGGGACAGCACCTACGAGCAGTACTTC | CASRRDSTYEQYF
- | TRBJ2-1 | TRBV6-2/TRBV6-3 | - | TGTGCCAGCAGTCGGACACGCAGCTCCTACAATGAGCAGTTCTTC | CASSRTRSSYNEQFF
once | TRBJ2-7 | TRBV7-6 | - | TGTGCCAGCAGCTTAGGTAGCCTGACTACCTACGAGCAGTACTTC | CASSLGSLTTYEQYF
- | TRBJ1-5 | TRBV3-1/TRBV3-2 | - | TGTGCCAGCAGCCGAACAGGTGTGAACAATCAGCCCCAGCATTTT | CASSRTGVNNQPQHF
- | TRBJ1-4 | TRBV24-1 | TRBD1 | TGTGCCACCGGAAGGACAGGATTTGAAAAACTGTTTTTT | CATGRTGFEKLFF
- | TRBJ1-1 | TRBV5-1 | - | TGCGCCAGCAGCTTGGCCCCGGCGGTAGGGAACACTGAAGCTTTCTTT | CASSLAPAVGNTEAFF
- | TRBJ2-2 | TRBV5-1 | - | TGCGCCAGCAGCCCCAGGCCGAACACCGGGGAGCTGTTTTTT | CASSPRPNTGELFF
- | TRBJ2-1 | TRBV11-2 | - | TGTGCCAGCAGCTTAGATCTCTTCAGGCTAGGGGGTCGGAATGAGCAGTTCTTC | CASSLDLFRLGGRNEQFF
- | TRBJ2-7 | TRBV7-3 | TRBD2 | TGTGCCAGCAGCAATAGCGGGATCTTCGGGAGCGAGCAGTACTTC | CASSNSGIFGSEQYF
- | TRBJ1-6 | TRBV27 | - | TGTGCCAGCAGTTTTCGGGGGGACGATAATTCACCCCTCCACTTT | CASSFRGDDNSPLHF
- | TRBJ2-1 | TRBV7-6 | - | TGTGCCAGCAGCTTAGTGGAAGGAGTTTTATACAATGAGCAGTTCTTC | CASSLVEGVLYNEQFF
- | TRBJ1-1 | TRBV6-1 | TRBD1 | TGTGCCAGCAGTGAAACACAGGGGTACACTGAAGCTTTCTTT | CASSETQGYTEAFF
- | TRBJ2-3 | TRBV5-1 | TRBD2 | TGCGCCAGCAGCTCGACGTATAGCGGGATACACACAGATACGCAGTATTTT | CASSSTYSGIHTDTQYF
- | TRBJ1-1 | TRBV6-5 | TRBD1 | TGTGCCAGCAGTTACCGGGGACAGGCAGAAGCTTTCTTT | CASSYRGQAEAFF
- | TRBJ2-7 | TRBV7-8 | TRBD2 | TGTGCCAGCAGTCCGGGGCTAGCGGGTCCCTACGAGCAGTACTTC | CASSPGLAGPYEQYF
- | TRBJ1-5 | TRBV5-1 | TRBD1 | TGCGCCAGCAGCCCGGGGACAGGAAATCAGCCCCAGCATTTT | CASSPGTGNQPQHF
- | TRBJ2-5 | TRBV19 | TRBD1 | TGTGCCAGTAGCCTCTTGGACAGGCTAGGAGAGACCCAGTACTTC | CASSLLDRLGETQYF
many | TRBJ2-5 | TRBV7-2 | - | TGTGCCAGCTTGGCGGGGGAGACCCAGTACTTC | CASLAGETQYF
- | TRBJ1-1 | TRBV30 | - | TGTGCCTGGAGTGTACTGGTCAGGGTCAACACTGAAGCTTTCTTT | CAWSVLVRVNTEAFF
- | TRBJ1-1 | TRBV11-2 | TRBD1 | TGTGCCAGCTGCTCAGACAGGGGAACTGAAGCTTTCTTT | CASCSDRGTEAFF
- | TRBJ2-1 | TRBV6-5 | - | TGTGCCAGCAGCTTAGGGAGTGAATCCTACAATGAGCAGTTCTTC | CASSLGSESYNEQFF
many | TRBJ2-2 | TRBV2 | TRBD1 | TGTGCCAGCAGTACGGGACAGCTGAACACCGGGGAGCTGTTTTTT | CASSTGQLNTGELFF
- | TRBJ2-1 | TRBV9 | - | TGTGCCAGCAGCGTGGGGGCGGTTTTCAATGAGCAGTTCTTC | CASSVGAVFNEQFF
- | TRBJ2-1 | TRBV11-2 | TRBD2 | TGTGCCAGCAGCCCTCGACTAGCGGGAGTGATATACAATGAGCAGTTCTTC | CASSPRLAGVIYNEQFF
- | TRBJ2-1 | TRBV27 | - | TGTGCCAGCAGTTCACCGGCAACCCAGGGGTATGAGCAGTTCTTC | CASSSPATQGYEQFF
- | TRBJ2-2 | TRBV19 | - | TGTGCCAGTAGTATACGTGGAGGCGCTGGATCGAACACCGGGGAGCTGTTTTTT | CASSIRGGAGSNTGELFF